The TCR beta chain described here comes from a study of T cell responses to AZD1222 COVID-19 vaccine. In the study overall: Analysis merged second doses at about 4 or about 12 weeks.

Regarding the study as a whole: Only five to seven AZD1222 recipients were seropositive at baseline.

The CDR3 covers 15 residues. The V gene end was trimmed by 6 bases and the J gene end by 6 bases; junction bases not matched to a gene: 9. In regard to this clone: Its antigen is not known.

Assay: immunoSEQ multiplex PCR; the TCRdb copy retains only in-frame clones and omits some. The sample consists of 110,000 to 150,000 clones, 80% to 95% of them appearing once. The receptor comes from an adult in good health. This chain joins TRBV5-3 and TRBJ1-6; 7 nucleotides agree with TRBD1. TRBV5-3 is identified as an open reading frame with a role that is uncertain. The material sequenced was peripheral blood, taken on day 0 of AZD1222 vaccination. The CDR3 region has the DNA TGTGCCAGAACCCAGCAGGGGGGATGTAATTCACCCCTCCACTTT. Translating gives CARTQQGGCNSPLHF.